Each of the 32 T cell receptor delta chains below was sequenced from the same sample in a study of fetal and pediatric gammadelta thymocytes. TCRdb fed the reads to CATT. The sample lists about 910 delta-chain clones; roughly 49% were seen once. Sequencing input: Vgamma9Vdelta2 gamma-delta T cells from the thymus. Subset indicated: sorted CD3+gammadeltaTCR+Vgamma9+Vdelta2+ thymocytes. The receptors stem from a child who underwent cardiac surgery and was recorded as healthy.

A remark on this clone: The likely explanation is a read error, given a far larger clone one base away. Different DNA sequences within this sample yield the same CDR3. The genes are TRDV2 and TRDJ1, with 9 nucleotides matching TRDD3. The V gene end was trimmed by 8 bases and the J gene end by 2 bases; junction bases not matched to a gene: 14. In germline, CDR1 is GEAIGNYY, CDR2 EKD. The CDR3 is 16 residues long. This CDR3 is CAFQGLGDDRTDKLIF. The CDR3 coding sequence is TGTGCCTTTCAGGGGCTGGGGGATGATAGGACCGATAAACTCATCTTT.

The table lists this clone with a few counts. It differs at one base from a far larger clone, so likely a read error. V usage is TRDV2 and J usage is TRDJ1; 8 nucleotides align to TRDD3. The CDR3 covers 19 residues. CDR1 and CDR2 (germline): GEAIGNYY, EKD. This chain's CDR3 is CASDTLSLLGAQETDKLIF. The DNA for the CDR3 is TGTGCCAGTGACACCCTAAGCTTACTGGGGGCCCAGGAGACCGATAAACTCATCTTT.

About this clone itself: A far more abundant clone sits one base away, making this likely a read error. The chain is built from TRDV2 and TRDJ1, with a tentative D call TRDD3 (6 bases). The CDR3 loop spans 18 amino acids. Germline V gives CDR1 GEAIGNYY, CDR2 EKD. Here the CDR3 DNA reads TGTGCCCGTGACAAGGGAAATTACTGGGTCCAAAGGGGCGATAAACTCATCTTT. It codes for CARDKGNYWVQRGDKLIF.

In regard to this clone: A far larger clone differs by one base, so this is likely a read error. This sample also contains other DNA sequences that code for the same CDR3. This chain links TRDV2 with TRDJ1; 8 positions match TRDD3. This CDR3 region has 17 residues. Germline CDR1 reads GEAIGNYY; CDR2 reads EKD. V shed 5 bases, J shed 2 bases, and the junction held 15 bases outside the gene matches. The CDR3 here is CACAARAGIRGTDKLIF. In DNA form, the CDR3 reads TGTGCCTGTGCCGCACGCGCAGGGATACGCGGAACCGATAAACTCATCTTT.

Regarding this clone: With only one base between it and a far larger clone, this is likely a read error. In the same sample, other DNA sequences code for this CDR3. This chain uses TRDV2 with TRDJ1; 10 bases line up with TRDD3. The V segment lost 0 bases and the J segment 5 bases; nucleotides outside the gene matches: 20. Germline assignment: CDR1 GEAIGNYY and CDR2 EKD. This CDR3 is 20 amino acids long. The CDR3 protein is CACDTKGTGGLSRSTDKLIF. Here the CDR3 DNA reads TGTGCCTGTGACACCAAGGGTACTGGGGGATTAAGTCGAAGTACTGATAAACTCATCTTT.

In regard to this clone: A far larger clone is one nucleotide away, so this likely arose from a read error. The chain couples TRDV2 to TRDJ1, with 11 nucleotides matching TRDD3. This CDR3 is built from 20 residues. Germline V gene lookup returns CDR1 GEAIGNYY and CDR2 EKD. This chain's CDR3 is CACNTSYIRLGDNHTDKLIF. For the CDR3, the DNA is TGTGCCTGTAACACCTCCTACATACGACTGGGGGATAATCACACCGATAAACTCATCTTT.

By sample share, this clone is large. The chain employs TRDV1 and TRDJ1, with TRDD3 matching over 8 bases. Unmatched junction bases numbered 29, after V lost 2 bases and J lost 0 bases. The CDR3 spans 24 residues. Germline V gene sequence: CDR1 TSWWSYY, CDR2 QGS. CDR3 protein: CALGEKGECLPFFTGGEYTDKLIF. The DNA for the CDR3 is TGTGCTCTTGGGGAAAAAGGGGAGTGTCTTCCTTTCTTTACTGGGGGGGAGTACACCGATAAACTCATCTTT.

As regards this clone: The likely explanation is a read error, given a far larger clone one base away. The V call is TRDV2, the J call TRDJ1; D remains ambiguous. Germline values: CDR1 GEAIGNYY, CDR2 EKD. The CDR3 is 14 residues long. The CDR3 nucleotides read TGTGCCTGTGACCGCTTGACCCACACCGATAAAATCATCTTT. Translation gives CACDRLTHTDKIIF.

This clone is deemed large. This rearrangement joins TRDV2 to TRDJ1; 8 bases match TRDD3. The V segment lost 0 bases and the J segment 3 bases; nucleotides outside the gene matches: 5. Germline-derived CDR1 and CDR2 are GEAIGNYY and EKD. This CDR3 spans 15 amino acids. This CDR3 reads CACDTGWGRADKLIF. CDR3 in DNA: TGTGCCTGTGACACCGGCTGGGGGAGGGCCGATAAACTCATCTTT.

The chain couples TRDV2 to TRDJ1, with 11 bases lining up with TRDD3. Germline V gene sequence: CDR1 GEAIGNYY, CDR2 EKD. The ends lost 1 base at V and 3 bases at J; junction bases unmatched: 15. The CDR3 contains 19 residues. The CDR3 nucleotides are TGTGCCTGTGACACTTCCTGGGGGATACTTCCCGCTGGGGCCGATAAACTCATCTTT. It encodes CACDTSWGILPAGADKLIF.

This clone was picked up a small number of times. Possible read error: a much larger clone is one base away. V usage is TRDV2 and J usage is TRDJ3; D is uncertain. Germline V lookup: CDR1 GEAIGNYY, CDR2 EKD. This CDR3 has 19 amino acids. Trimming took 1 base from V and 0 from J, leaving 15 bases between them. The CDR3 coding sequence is TGTGCCTGTGACACGGGTGAGACAGTTAGCTCCTGGGACACCCGACAGATGTTTTTC. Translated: CACDTGETVSSWDTRQMFF.

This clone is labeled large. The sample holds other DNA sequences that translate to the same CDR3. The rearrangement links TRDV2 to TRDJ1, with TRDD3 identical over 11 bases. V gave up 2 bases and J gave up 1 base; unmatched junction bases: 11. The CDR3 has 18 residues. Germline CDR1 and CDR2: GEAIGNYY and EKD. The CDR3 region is CACDRPYWGIASTDKLIF. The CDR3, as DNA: TGTGCCTGTGACAGGCCGTACTGGGGGATAGCCTCCACCGATAAACTCATCTTT.

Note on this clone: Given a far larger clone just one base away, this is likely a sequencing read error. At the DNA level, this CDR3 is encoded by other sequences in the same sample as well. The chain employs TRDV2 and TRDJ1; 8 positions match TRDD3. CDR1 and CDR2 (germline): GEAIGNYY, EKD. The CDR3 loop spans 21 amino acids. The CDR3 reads CACDTKDDPGGPPRMTDKLIF. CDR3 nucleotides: TGTGCCTGTGACACCAAGGACGATCCTGGGGGACCACCCCGAATGACCGATAAACTCATCTTC.

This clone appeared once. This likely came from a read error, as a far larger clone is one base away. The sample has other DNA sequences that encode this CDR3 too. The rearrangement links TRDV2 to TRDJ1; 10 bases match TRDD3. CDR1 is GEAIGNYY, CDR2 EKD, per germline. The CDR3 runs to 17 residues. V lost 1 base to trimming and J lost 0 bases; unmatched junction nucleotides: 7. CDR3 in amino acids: CACDTRTGGSNTDKLIF. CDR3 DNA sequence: TGTGCCTGTGACACACGTACTGGGGGATCCAACACCGATAAACTCATCTTT.

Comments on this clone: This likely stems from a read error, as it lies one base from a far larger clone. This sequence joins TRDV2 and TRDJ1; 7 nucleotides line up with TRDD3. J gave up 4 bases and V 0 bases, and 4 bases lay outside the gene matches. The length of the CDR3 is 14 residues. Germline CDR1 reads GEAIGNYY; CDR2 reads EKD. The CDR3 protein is CACDTGIQNDKLIF. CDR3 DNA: TGTGCCTGTGACACCGGGATACAGAACGATAAACTCATCTTT.

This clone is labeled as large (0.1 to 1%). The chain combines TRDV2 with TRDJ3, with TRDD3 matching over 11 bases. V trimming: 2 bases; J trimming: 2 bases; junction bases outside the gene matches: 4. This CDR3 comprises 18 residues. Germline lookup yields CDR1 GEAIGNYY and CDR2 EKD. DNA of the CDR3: TGTGCCTGTGACAAAGTACTGGGGGATACCTGGGACACCCGACAGATGTTTTTC. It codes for CACDKVLGDTWDTRQMFF.

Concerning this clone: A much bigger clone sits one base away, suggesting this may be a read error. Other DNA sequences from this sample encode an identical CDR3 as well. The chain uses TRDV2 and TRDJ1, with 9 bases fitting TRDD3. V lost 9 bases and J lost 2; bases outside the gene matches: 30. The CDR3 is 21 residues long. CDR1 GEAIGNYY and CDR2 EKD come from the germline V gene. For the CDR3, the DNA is TGTGCCGTTACTCTTCGTACCTTAGAGTACTGGGGGACCCGTCGGACCGATAAACTCATCTTT. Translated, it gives CAVTLRTLEYWGTRRTDKLIF.

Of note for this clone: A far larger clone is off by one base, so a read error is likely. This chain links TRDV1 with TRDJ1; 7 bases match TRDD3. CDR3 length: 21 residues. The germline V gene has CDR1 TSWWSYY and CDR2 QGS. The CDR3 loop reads CALGELDDMEDTLPYTDKHIF. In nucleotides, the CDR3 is TGTGCTCTTGGGGAACTAGATGATATGGAGGATACGCTACCCTACACCGATAAACACATCTTT.

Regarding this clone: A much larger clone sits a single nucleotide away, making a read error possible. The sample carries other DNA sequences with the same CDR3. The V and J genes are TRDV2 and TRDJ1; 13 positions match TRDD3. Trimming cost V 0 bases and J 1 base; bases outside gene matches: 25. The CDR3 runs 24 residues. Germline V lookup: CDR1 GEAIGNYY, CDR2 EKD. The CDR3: CACDTGLRRALPTGGYGGTDKLIF. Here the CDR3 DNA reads TGTGCCTGTGACACCGGGCTCAGGCGGGCCCTCCCGACTGGGGGATACGGGGGCACCGATAAACTCATCTTT.

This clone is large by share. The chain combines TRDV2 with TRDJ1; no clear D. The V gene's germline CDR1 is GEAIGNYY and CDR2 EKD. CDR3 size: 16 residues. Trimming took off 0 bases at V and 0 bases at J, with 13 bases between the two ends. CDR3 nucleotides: TGTGCCTGTGACACCGTTCCGGGCTATTACACCGATAAACTCATCTTT. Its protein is CACDTVPGYYTDKLIF.

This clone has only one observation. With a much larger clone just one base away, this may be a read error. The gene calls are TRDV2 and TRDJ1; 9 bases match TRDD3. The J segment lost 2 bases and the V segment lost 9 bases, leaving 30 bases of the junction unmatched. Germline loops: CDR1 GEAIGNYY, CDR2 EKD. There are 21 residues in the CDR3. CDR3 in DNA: TGTGCCGTTACTCTACGTTCCTTAGAGTACTGGGGGACCCGTCGGACCGATAAACTCATCTTT. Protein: CAVTLRSLEYWGTRRTDKLIF.

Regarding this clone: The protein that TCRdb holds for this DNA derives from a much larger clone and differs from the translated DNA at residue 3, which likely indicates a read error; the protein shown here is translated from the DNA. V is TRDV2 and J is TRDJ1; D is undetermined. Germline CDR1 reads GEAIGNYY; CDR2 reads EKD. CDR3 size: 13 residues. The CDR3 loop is CAGDQLLTDKLIF. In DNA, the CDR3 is TGTGCCGGTGACCAGTTACTGACCGATAAACTCATCTTT.

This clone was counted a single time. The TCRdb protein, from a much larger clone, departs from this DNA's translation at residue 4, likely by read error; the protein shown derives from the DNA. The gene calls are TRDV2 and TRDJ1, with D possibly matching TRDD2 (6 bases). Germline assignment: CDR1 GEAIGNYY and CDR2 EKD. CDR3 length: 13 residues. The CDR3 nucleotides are TGTGCCTGTGCCACCGAGCCTTCCGGGGGACTCATCTTT. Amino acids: CACATEPSGGLIF.

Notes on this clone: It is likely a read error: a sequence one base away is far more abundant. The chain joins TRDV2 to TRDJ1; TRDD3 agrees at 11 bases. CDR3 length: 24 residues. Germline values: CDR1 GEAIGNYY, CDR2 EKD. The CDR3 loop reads CACDTFSSRRLGDNFSMYTDKRIF. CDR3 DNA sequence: TGTGCCTGTGACACCTTTTCATCCCGGCGACTGGGGGATAACTTTTCTATGTACACCGATAAACGCATCTTT.

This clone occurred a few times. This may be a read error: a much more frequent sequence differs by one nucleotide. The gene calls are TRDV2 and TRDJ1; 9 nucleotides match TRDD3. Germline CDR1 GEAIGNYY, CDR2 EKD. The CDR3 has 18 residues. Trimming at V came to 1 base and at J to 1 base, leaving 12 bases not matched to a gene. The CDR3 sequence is CACDTLGDSVAGTDKLIF. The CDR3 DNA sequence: TGTGCCTGTGACACGCTGGGGGATTCAGTCGCGGGCACCGATAAACTCATCTTT.

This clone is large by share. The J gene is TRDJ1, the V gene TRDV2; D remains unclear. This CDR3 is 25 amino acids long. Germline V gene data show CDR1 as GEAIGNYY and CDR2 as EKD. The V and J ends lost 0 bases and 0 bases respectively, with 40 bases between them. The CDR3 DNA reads TGTGCCTGTGACACCCTGGATTTTGTGCTGGAGCGTACACCTTGGGACCCCACGTACACCGATAAACTCATCTTT. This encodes CACDTLDFVLERTPWDPTYTDKLIF.

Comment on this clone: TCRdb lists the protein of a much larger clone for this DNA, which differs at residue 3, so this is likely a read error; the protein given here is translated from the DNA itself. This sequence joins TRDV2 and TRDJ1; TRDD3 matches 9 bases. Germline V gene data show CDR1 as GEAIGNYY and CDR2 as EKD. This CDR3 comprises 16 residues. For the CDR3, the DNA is TGTGCCGGTGACAACGTACTGGGGGACCACACCGATAAACTCATCTTT. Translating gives CAGDNVLGDHTDKLIF.

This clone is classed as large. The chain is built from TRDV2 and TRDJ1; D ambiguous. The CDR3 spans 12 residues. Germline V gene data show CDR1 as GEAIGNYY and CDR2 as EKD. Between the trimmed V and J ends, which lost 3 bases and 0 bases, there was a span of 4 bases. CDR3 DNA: TGTGCCTGTGACCGATACACCGATAAACTCATCTTT. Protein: CACDRYTDKLIF.

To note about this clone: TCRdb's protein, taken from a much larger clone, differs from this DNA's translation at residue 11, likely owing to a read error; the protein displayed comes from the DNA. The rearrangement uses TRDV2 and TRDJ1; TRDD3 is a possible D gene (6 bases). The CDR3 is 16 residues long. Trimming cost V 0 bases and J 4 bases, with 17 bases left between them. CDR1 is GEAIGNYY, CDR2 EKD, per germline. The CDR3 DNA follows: TGTGCCTGTGACACCGGAGATACGGTTAACATCGATAAACTCATCTTT. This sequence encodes CACDTGDTVNIDKLIF.

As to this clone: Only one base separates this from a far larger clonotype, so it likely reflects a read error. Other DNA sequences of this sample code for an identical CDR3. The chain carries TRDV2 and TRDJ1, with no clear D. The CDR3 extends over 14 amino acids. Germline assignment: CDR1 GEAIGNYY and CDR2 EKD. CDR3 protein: CACDNVQYTDKLIF. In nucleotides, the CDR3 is TGTGCCTGTGACAACGTCCAGTACACCGATAAACTCATCTTC.

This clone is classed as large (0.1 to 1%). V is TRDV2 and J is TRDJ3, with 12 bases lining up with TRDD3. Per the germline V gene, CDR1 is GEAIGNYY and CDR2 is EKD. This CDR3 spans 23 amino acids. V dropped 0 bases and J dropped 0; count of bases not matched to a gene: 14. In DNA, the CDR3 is TGTGCCTGTGACACCGTTCTGGGGGATACGCGATCCGGGAGCTCCTGGGACACCCGACAGATGTTTTTC. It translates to CACDTVLGDTRSGSSWDTRQMFF.

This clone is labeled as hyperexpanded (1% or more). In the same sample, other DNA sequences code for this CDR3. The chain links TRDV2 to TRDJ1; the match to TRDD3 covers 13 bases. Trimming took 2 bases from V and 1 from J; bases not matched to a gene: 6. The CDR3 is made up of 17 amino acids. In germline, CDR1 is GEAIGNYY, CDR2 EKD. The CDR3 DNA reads TGTGCCTGTGACAACTTACTGGGGGATACGCCCACCGATAAACTCATCTTT. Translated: CACDNLLGDTPTDKLIF.